Each of the 18 T cell receptor beta chains below was sequenced from the same sample in a study of cytomegalovirus exposure and HLA in healthy donors (dated by TCRdb to 2016 to 2017). Library creation used the immunoSEQ multiplex PCR assay. A mixture of 60 forward primers for TCR Vbeta segments and 13 reverse primers for TCR Jbeta segments was used in the multiplex PCR. This is the immuneACCESS table as TCRdb keeps it, with only in-frame sequences that have V and J called. A part of the clones is gone; compared with another copy, unresolved V genes explain less than half, and the rest is unexplained. This sample comprises approximately 100,000 clones, roughly a tenth of them detected only once. 4.5% to 6.5% of the sample goes to the ten largest clones. Sequenced input: PBMCs. The receptors come from a man aged 45 to 65 in good health and CMV-seropositive.

This clone occurred a few times. Written as DNA, the CDR3 is TGTGCCAGCAGTATGGCGTGGGGCGAAGAGACCCAGTACTTC. Protein sequence: CASSMAWGEETQYF. The genes are TRBV6-6 and TRBJ2-5; D might be TRBD1 (5 bases). The ends were cut back, 5 bases at V and 3 bases at J, with 13 bases in the middle. Germline V gene sequence: CDR1 MNHNY, CDR2 SVGAGI (reference sequence). There are 14 residues in the CDR3.

This clone turned up a few times. The rearrangement uses TRBV11-2 and TRBJ2-5; D perhaps matches TRBD1 (6 bases). There are 18 residues in the CDR3. Trimming cost V 2 bases and J 2 bases, with 21 bases left between them. Germline assignment: CDR1 SGHAT and CDR2 FQNNGV. The CDR3 sequence is CASSLKRDMRFEQETQYF. CDR3 nucleotides: TGTGCCAGCAGCTTAAAACGGGACATGAGATTTGAACAAGAGACCCAGTACTTC.

In its sample, this clone was seen a few times. The chain employs TRBV29-1 and TRBJ2-7, with 9 bases lining up with TRBD1. The germline V gene has CDR1 SQVTM and CDR2 ANQGSEA. CDR3 size: 13 residues. V was pared by 5 bases and J by 5 bases, with 7 bases of the junction left unmatched. The CDR3 nucleotides read TGCAGCGTTCCTGGGACAGGGAGGAACGAGCAGTACTTC. Translating gives CSVPGTGRNEQYF.

J is TRBJ2-5 and V is TRBV6-5, with a possible D match to TRBD1 (7 bases). Germline V CDR1 and CDR2: MNHEY, SVGAGI. There are 14 residues in the CDR3. V was clipped by 5 bases and J by 2 bases, with 12 bases between them. The CDR3 DNA reads TGTGCCAGCAGTGGGGGGACAGAACAAGAGACCCAGTACTTC. Translating gives CASSGGTEQETQYF.

This chain joins TRBV5-1 and TRBJ1-5; maybe TRBD1 (6 bases). The CDR3 length is 15 residues. Between the trimmed V and J ends, which lost 1 base and 6 bases, there was a span of 14 bases. Per the germline V gene, CDR1 is SGHRS and CDR2 is YFSETQ. CDR3 region: CASSLSSGGSQPQHF. The CDR3 DNA reads TGCGCCAGCAGCTTGAGTTCGGGGGGCTCTCAGCCCCAGCATTTT.

The sample holds a few counts of this clone. The chain joins TRBV28 to TRBJ2-2, with 9 bases aligning to TRBD2. CDR3 length: 16 amino acids. Germline lookup yields CDR1 MDHEN and CDR2 SYDVKM. The V segment lost 4 bases and the J segment 2 bases; nucleotides outside the gene matches: 5. CDR3 sequence: CASSSATSGNTGELFF. CDR3 DNA sequence: TGTGCCAGCAGTTCCGCGACTAGCGGAAACACCGGGGAGCTGTTTTTT.

This clone was seen a handful of times. The chain couples TRBV7-8 to TRBJ2-7; TRBD2 is a possible D gene (7 bases). Trimming took off 1 base at V and 0 bases at J, with 16 bases between the two ends. The CDR3 length is 17 residues. The germline V gene has CDR1 SGHVS and CDR2 FQNEAQ. The CDR3 region has the DNA TGTGCCAGCAGCTTAGACGGCGGGGGCCATGCCTCCTACGAGCAGTACTTC. Its translation is CASSLDGGGHASYEQYF.

The chain has TRBV6-8 and TRBJ2-4; D unclear. The CDR3 has 16 residues. Trimming stripped 2 bases from V and 0 bases from J, with 11 bases between. Looked up from germline, CDR1 is MNHGY and CDR2 is SAAAGT. As DNA, the CDR3 is TGTGCCAGCAGTTACCATCTGATACTAGCCAAAAACATTCAGTACTTC. Its protein product is CASSYHLILAKNIQYF.

The chain employs TRBV2 and TRBJ1-5, with D uncertain. This CDR3 is built from 15 residues. Germline values: CDR1 SNHLY, CDR2 FYNNEI. Trimming removed 1 base from V and 2 bases from J, with 9 bases in between. CDR3: CASSEGWGGNQPQHF. The CDR3 nucleotides are TGTGCCAGCAGTGAAGGGTGGGGAGGCAATCAGCCCCAGCATTTT.

A remark on this clone: The sample contains more than one DNA sequence encoding this CDR3. The genes are TRBV4-1 and TRBJ2-2; unclear D gene. Germline values: CDR1 MGHRA, CDR2 YSYEKL. Trimming cost V 1 base and J 1 base, with 4 bases left between them. The CDR3 totals 14 residues. The CDR3 DNA sequence: TGCGCCAGCAGCCAAGGGCAGAACACCGGGGAGCTGTTTTTT. Its protein product is CASSQGQNTGELFF.

V gene TRBV2 combines with J gene TRBJ1-2, with TRBD1 matching over 7 bases. The V segment lost 4 bases and the J segment 5 bases; nucleotides outside the gene matches: 13. Germline loops: CDR1 SNHLY, CDR2 FYNNEI. The CDR3 runs 16 residues. CDR3 amino acids: CASSATGVQGPYGYTF. Written as DNA, the CDR3 is TGTGCCAGCAGTGCGACGGGGGTACAGGGGCCATATGGCTACACCTTC.

This clone was found a few times. CDR3 residues: CASRSWQVDTGELFF. DNA for the CDR3: TGTGCCAGCAGATCTTGGCAGGTAGACACCGGGGAGCTGTTTTTT. This chain joins TRBV27 and TRBJ2-2; no definite D call. CDR1 MNHEY and CDR2 SMNVEV come from the germline V gene (reference sequence). Trimming shortened V by 6 bases and J by 3 bases, and 14 bases separated the two germline ends. The CDR3 spans 15 residues.

The chain uses TRBV28 and TRBJ2-5; TRBD1 aligns across 9 bases. V trimming: 5 bases; J trimming: 1 base; junction bases outside the gene matches: 11. The CDR3 is made up of 17 amino acids. Germline CDR1 MDHEN, CDR2 SYDVKM. CDR3 protein: CASSLGRGGQGQETQYF. CDR3 sequence (DNA): TGTGCCAGCAGTCTCGGCAGGGGGGGACAGGGCCAAGAGACCCAGTACTTC.

This clone was picked up a small number of times. The V and J genes are TRBV9 and TRBJ2-7; D call uncertain. CDR3 length: 14 amino acids. The V and J ends lost 0 bases and 4 bases respectively, with 11 bases between them. The germline V gene encodes CDR1 SGDLS and CDR2 YYNGEE. In DNA, the CDR3 is TGTGCCAGCAGCGTAGAGCCAAACGCGTACGAGCAGTACTTC. Amino acids: CASSVEPNAYEQYF.

This clone was counted a few times. The chain recombines TRBV11-2 with TRBJ1-5; D gene unclear. The germline gives CDR1 SGHAT, CDR2 FQNNGV. This CDR3 has 13 residues. V gave up 5 bases and J gave up 3 bases, with 8 bases separating them. CDR3 loop: CASSKTDNQPQHF. CDR3 sequence (DNA): TGTGCCAGCAGCAAGACTGACAATCAGCCCCAGCATTTT.

V is TRBV18 and J is TRBJ2-2; perhaps TRBD1 as D (6 bases). CDR1 is KGHSH and CDR2 is LQKENI in the germline V gene. The CDR3 consists of 16 residues. The V gene lost 6 bases and the J gene lost 2 bases, with 16 bases spanning the gap. The CDR3: CASSSTHRDNTGELFF. The DNA for the CDR3 is TGTGCCAGCTCTTCTACCCACAGGGATAACACCGGGGAGCTGTTTTTT.

J is TRBJ1-5 and V is TRBV27; 8 bases agree with TRBD1. From germline, CDR1 is MNHEY and CDR2 SMNVEV (reference sequence). The CDR3 is 15 residues long. Trimming at V came to 6 bases and at J to 1 base, leaving 5 bases not matched to a gene. The CDR3 nucleotides read TGTGCCAGCAGCCCAGACAGGGGAAGCAATCAGCCCCAGCATTTT. It yields the protein CASSPDRGSNQPQHF.

The rearrangement links TRBV4-3 to TRBJ2-7, with a possible D match to TRBD1 (6 bases). Trimming cost V 5 bases and J 0 bases, with 14 bases left between them. This CDR3 is built from 15 residues. CDR1 and CDR2 (germline): LGHNA, YSLEER. The CDR3: CASSSGVRSSYEQYF. CDR3 coding DNA: TGCGCCAGCAGCTCAGGGGTAAGGAGCTCCTACGAGCAGTACTTC.